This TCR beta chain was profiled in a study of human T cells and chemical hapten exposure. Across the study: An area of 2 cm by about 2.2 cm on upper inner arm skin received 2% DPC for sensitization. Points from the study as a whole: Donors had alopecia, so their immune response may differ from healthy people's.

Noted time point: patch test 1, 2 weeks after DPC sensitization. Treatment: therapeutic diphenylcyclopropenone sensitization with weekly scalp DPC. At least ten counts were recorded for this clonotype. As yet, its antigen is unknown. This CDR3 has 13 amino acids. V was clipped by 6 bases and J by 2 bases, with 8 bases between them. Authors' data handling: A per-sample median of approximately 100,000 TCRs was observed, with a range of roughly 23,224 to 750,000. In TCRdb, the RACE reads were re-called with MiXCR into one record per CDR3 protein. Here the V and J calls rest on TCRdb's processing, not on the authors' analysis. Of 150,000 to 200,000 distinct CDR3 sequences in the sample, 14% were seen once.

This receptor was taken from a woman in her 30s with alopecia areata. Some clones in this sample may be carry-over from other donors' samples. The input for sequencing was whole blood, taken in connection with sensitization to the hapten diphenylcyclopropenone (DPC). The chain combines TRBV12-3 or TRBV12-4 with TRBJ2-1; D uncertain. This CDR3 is CASSLRAYNEQFF. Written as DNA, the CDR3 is TGTGCCAGCAGCCTCCGGGCCTACAATGAGCAGTTCTTC.